This T cell receptor (beta chain) was obtained from a study of T cell changes during pregnancy in multiple sclerosis. V shed 7 bases and J 0 bases; nucleotides not matched to a gene: 8. This CDR3 has 16 amino acids. Per the germline V gene, CDR1 is LNHDA and CDR2 is SQIVND (reference sequence). Sequencing used immunoSEQ multiplex PCR; TCRdb keeps in-frame clones, though not all of them. The repertoire includes around 58,000 clones, about 89% of them detected once, and 0.4% to 0.5% sits in the top ten. The receptor was derived from a female donor in good health, enrolled as a control in a pregnancy study. Sequencing was performed on CD4+ T cells from peripheral blood mononuclear cells, taken after pregnancy. The J gene is TRBJ1-4, the V gene TRBV19, with 7 bases that match TRBD1. The CDR3 loop is CASKGQETATNEKLFF. As DNA, the CDR3 is TGTGCCAGTAAAGGACAGGAAACTGCAACTAATGAAAAACTGTTTTTT.